This entry features one T cell receptor beta chain sequence. Its target is unknown. The data originate from a study of immune evolution from preneoplasia to lung adenocarcinoma. Findings of the study overall: Top clone share appeared to fall from AAH through AIS, MIA, adenocarcinoma.

Repertoires were generated with immunoSEQ multiplex PCR, while TCRdb's copy carries only in-frame clones and drops some. Of approximately 11,000 clones listed, roughly 82% were seen once; the top ten hold roughly 3.5%. Histologic diagnosis was independently verified by two lung pathologists. Trimming cost V 3 bases and J 0 bases, with 6 bases left between them. Per germline, CDR1 SGHNT and CDR2 YENEEA. This CDR3 is 13 amino acids long. What was sequenced was FFPE minimally invasive lung adenocarcinoma tissue. The sequence derives from a person between 65 and 79 years old with lung adenocarcinoma. The chain is built from TRBV11-3 and TRBJ2-7, with unresolved D. CDR3 amino acids: CASSFDNSYEQYF. The CDR3 bases are TGTGCCAGCAGCTTTGACAACTCCTACGAGCAGTACTTC.